One sample yielded the 14 T cell receptor beta chains listed below, sequenced in a study of metastatic and nonmetastatic thyroid tumors. The entire patient cohort was treatment-naive prior to thyroid surgery. With MiXCR, TCRdb reprocessed the PCR reads. Seen here are some 83,000 clones, approximately 12% observed once, and the top ten hold around 8.8%. Sequenced sample: tumor tissue. These receptors were collected from a female donor with papillary thyroid cancer or a benign thyroid nodule (not recorded which). Some clones in this sample may be carry-over from other donors' samples.

This clone was seen ten or more times. This sequence joins TRBV7-3 and TRBJ2-5; TRBD2 matches 8 bases. CDR3 length: 15 amino acids. Per germline, CDR1 SGHTA and CDR2 FQGTGA. V lost 4 bases, J lost 4 bases, and 8 bases stayed unmatched. The CDR3 DNA follows: TGTGCCAGCAGCTCGAACGTAGGACTAGCAGAGACCCAGTACTTC. The encoded protein is CASSSNVGLAETQYF.

Worth noting for this clone: Being one base from a much bigger clone, this may be a read error. This sequence joins TRBV20-1 and TRBJ1-6; TRBD1 is a possible D gene (5 bases). Per the germline V gene, CDR1 is DFQATT and CDR2 is SNEGSKA (reference sequence). Trimming shortened V by 4 bases and J by 0 bases, and 7 bases separated the two germline ends. This CDR3 has 14 amino acids. In DNA, the CDR3 is TGCAGTGCTAAGGGGAGCTCCTATAATTCACCCCTCCACTTT. Its protein is CSAKGSSYNSPLHF.

The table lists this clone with many counts. This chain connects TRBV13 to TRBJ2-5; 11 nucleotides line up with TRBD1. V lost 2 bases to trimming and J lost 7 bases; unmatched junction nucleotides: 3. This CDR3 has 14 amino acids. CDR1 and CDR2 from the germline V gene are PRHDT and FYEKMQ (reference sequence). CDR3 in DNA: TGTGCCAGCAGCTTACCTGGGACAGGGGGGACCCAGTACTTC. The encoded protein is CASSLPGTGGTQYF.

Ten or more counts support this clone. This chain connects TRBV6-1 to TRBJ2-7; no firm D call. The ends were cut back, 4 bases at V and 2 bases at J, with 0 bases in the middle. The CDR3 extends over 10 amino acids. The germline V gene has CDR1 MNHNS and CDR2 SASEGT. The CDR3 DNA reads as TGTGCCAGCAGTGCCTACGAGCAGTACTTC. As protein: CASSAYEQYF.

This clone has a handful of counts. This may come from a read error, since a much larger clone is one base off. The CDR3 here is CASSVSGGTGELFF. The CDR3, as DNA: TGTGCCAGCAGCGTATCGGGAGGCACCGGGGAGCTGTTTTTT. V is TRBV12-3 or TRBV12-4 and J is TRBJ2-2, with 7 positions matching TRBD2. V shed 6 bases and J 4 bases; nucleotides not matched to a gene: 5. This CDR3 region has 14 residues.

This clone was found many times. CDR3 in amino acids: CASSLAIRNEQFF. In nucleotides, the CDR3 is TGTGCCAGCAGCTTGGCTATAAGAAATGAGCAGTTCTTC. The chain is built from TRBV5-6 and TRBJ2-1; no definite D call. The V gene lost 0 bases and the J gene lost 7 bases, with 8 bases spanning the gap. The germline CDR1 and CDR2 sequences are SGHDT and YYEEEE. CDR3 length equals 13 residues.

This clone was counted at least ten times. The chain recombines TRBV2 with TRBJ2-1; 10 bases match TRBD1. Germline V gene sequence: CDR1 SNHLY, CDR2 FYNNEI. Trimming removed 6 bases from V and 3 bases from J; junction bases left unmatched: 11. This CDR3 is built from 17 residues. For the CDR3, the DNA is TGTGCCAGCAGACAACTATCCGGGACAGGGGTCTACAATGAGCAGTTCTTC. Protein sequence: CASRQLSGTGVYNEQFF.

This clone was observed many times. The chain has TRBV6-1 and TRBJ2-2; D not certain. The CDR3 loop spans 12 amino acids. With 5 bases removed from V and 6 bases from J, the gap between germline ends came to 7 bases. CDR1 MNHNS and CDR2 SASEGT come from the germline V gene. CDR3 loop: CASSSYAGELFF. CDR3 in DNA: TGTGCCAGCAGTAGCTATGCCGGGGAGCTGTTTTTT.

About this clone itself: It may be a read error: a sequence one base away is much more abundant. The chain has TRBV19 and TRBJ1-4, with TRBD1 identical over 8 bases. The CDR3 spans 14 residues. V gave up 5 bases and J gave up 9 bases; unmatched junction bases: 8. Per germline, CDR1 LNHDA and CDR2 SQIVND (reference sequence). Here the CDR3 DNA reads TGTGCCAGTAGTGTCCGCCAGGGGGCTCAAAAACTGTTTTTT. Its protein is CASSVRQGAQKLFF.

This clone showed up just a few times. A much larger clone lies one base from this, so it may be a read error. The chain employs TRBV19 and TRBJ1-5, with D tentatively TRBD2 (5 bases). The last part of the DNA fits TRBJ2-3 better; the J call may be wrong. CDR3 size: 15 residues. The V gene's germline CDR1 is LNHDA and CDR2 SQIVND (reference sequence). The CDR3 nucleotides are TGTGCCAGTAGATCCTCGGGGTCTCCCAATCAGCCCCAGTATTTT. Translating gives CASRSSGSPNQPQYF.

This clone was observed many times. The genes are TRBV11-3 and TRBJ2-5; tentative D call: TRBD1 (5 bases). Germline V CDR1 and CDR2: SGHNT, YENEEA. This CDR3 has 15 residues. V dropped 1 base and J dropped 0 bases, with 9 bases sitting between them. The CDR3 sequence: CASSLGDSDQETQYF. The CDR3 coding sequence is TGTGCCAGCAGCTTAGGAGACAGTGACCAAGAGACCCAGTACTTC. Filled out from reference TRBV11-3 and TRBJ2-5, the complete variable domain reads EAGVVQSPRYKIIEKKQPVAFWCNPISGHNTLYWYLQNLGQGPELLIRYENEEAVDDSQLPKDRFSAERLKGVDSTLKIQPAELGDSAVYLCASSLGDSDQETQYFGPGTRLLVL.

Ten or more counts support this clone. The chain has TRBV20-1 and TRBJ2-1; tentative D call: TRBD2 (5 bases). V was shortened by 6 bases and J by 10 bases, with 10 bases between the two germline ends. Germline V gene data show CDR1 as DFQATT and CDR2 as SNEGSKA (reference sequence). The CDR3 covers 10 residues. CDR3 DNA sequence: TGCAGTGCCTTTAGCGACGAGCAGTTCTTC. Amino acids: CSAFSDEQFF.

Comment on this clone: This could be a read error, since a much larger clone is one nucleotide away. Other DNA sequences from this sample encode an identical CDR3 as well. The gene calls are TRBV6-1 and TRBJ2-3; 9 nucleotides line up with TRBD1. This CDR3 has 15 amino acids. CDR1 is MNHNS, CDR2 SASEGT, per germline. DNA of the CDR3: TGTGCCAGCACCCCCTCCGGGACAGGGCATAATACTCAGTATTTT. Protein: CASTPSGTGHNTQYF.

This clone has a count of ten or more. V and J are TRBV7-2 and TRBJ2-7, with 7 bases that match TRBD1. Germline CDR1 and CDR2: SGHTA and FQGNSA. The length of the CDR3 is 17 residues. J was trimmed by 3 bases and V by 0 bases; bases with no gene match: 11. CDR3 protein: CASSLALVRDSLYEQYF. In nucleotides, the CDR3 is TGTGCCAGCAGCTTAGCTTTGGTCCGGGACAGCCTCTACGAGCAGTACTTC.